This T cell receptor beta chain was recorded in a study of T cell responses to AZD1222 COVID-19 vaccine. About the study: Second doses at about 4 or about 12 weeks were pooled. Findings and caveats of the study: The repertoires were collected only after the peak T cell response. Only a handful of AZD1222 recipients, six or seven in all, had baseline seropositivity.

Germline CDR1 reads KGHDR; CDR2 reads SFDVKD. This CDR3 spans 14 amino acids. V was clipped by 6 bases and J by 1 base; unmatched bases: 2. Profiling relied on immunoSEQ multiplex PCR, and the TCRdb table lists in-frame clones only, not all of them. The sample lists 90,000 to 120,000 clones, approximately 93% seen once, with approximately 4.7% in the top ten. As concerns this clone: No antigen is known for it.

The V and J genes are TRBV24-1 and TRBJ2-3; TRBD1 aligns across 8 bases. The source material was peripheral blood, sampled on day 0 of AZD1222 vaccination. The TCR was taken from an adult in good health. The CDR3 DNA sequence: TGTGCCACCAGTACGACAGGGGGCACAGATACGCAGTATTTT. It specifies CATSTTGGTDTQYF.